What follows is one TCR beta chain and its context. What it binds is not known. These data originate in a study of CD8 T cells in ankylosing spondylitis. Study-wide points: Blood of patients with ankylosing spondylitis appeared to be characterized by a TCR beta motif of eight highly homologous variants.

TCRdb passed the 5' RACE reads through MiXCR, listing each CDR3 protein once. This table has some 140,000 distinct CDR3 sequences, about an eighth appearing once. The CDR3 is 15 amino acids. CDR1 is MGHRA, CDR2 YSYEKL, per germline. Trimming took off 4 bases at V and 0 bases at J, with 13 bases between the two ends. The genes are TRBV4-1 and TRBJ2-7; TRBD2 is a possible D gene (6 bases). The origin of this receptor is a female donor with ankylosing spondylitis or in good health (not recorded which). Sequencing used blood, either unsorted or a sorted T cell fraction (not recorded which). The CDR3 sequence is CASSPTSWGSYEQYF. The CDR3, as DNA: TGCGCCAGCAGCCCCACTAGCTGGGGCTCCTACGAGCAGTACTTC.